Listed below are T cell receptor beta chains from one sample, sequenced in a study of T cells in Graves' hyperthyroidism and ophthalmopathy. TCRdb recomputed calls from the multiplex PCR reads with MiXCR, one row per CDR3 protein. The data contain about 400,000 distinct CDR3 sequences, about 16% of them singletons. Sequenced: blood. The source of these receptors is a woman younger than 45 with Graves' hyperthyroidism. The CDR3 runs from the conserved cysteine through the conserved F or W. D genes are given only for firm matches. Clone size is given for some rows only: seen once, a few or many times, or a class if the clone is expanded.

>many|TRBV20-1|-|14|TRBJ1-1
TGCAGTGCTAGAGGCGGTTCGCTGAACACTGAAGCTTTCTTT
CSARGGSLNTEAFF
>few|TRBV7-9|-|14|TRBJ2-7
TGTGCCAGCAGCTTAGAGGCAGGGTTCTACGAGCAGTACTTC
CASSLEAGFYEQYF
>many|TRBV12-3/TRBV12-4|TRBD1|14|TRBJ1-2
TGTGCCAGCAGCCCCGGGACAGTCTTCTATGGCTACACCTTC
CASSPGTVFYGYTF
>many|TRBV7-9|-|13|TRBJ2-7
TGTGCCAGCGGCTCCCCGATCACCTACGAGCAGTACTTC
CASGSPITYEQYF
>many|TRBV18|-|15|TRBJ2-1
TGTGCCAGCTCACCGCAGGGGCGGGAGTACAATGAGCAGTTCTTC
CASSPQGREYNEQFF
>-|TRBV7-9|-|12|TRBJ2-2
TGTGCCAGCAGCCCAGGAATCGGGGAGCTGTTTTTT
CASSPGIGELFF
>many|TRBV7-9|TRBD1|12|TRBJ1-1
TGTGCCAGCAGCTTAGTCCAGGGGGCGGCTTTCTTT
CASSLVQGAAFF
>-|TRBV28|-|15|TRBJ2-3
TGTGCCAGCAGTTTGACGGCGGGGCCCACAGATACGCAGTATTTT
CASSLTAGPTDTQYF
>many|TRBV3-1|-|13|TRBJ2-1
TGTGCCAGCAGCCAAGATAGGGAAGGGGAGGAGTTCTTC
CASSQDREGEEFF
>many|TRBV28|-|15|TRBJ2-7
TGTGCCAGCGATCGAACGGGATGGGGGGCAAGCGAGCAGTACTTC
CASDRTGWGASEQYF
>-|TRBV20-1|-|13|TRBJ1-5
TGCAGTGGAAAAGGGGCCTTCAATCAGCCCCAGCATTTT
CSGKGAFNQPQHF
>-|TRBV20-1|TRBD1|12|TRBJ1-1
TGCAGTGCTGATCAGGGGGAGACTGAAGCTTTCTTT
CSADQGETEAFF
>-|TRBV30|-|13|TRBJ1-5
TGTGCCTGGAGTCCGGGCATAGATCAGCCCCAGCATTTT
CAWSPGIDQPQHF
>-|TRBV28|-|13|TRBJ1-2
TGTGCCAGCAGTTTTGAGTTAGAGTATGGCTACACCTTC
CASSFELEYGYTF
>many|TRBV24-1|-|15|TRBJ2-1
TGTGCCACCTCGCGGGCGGTGAGCTCCTACAATGAGCAGTTCTTC
CATSRAVSSYNEQFF
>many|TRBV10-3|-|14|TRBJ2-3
TGTGCCATCATGGAAGTGGAACGATCCTCTACGCAGTATTTT
CAIMEVERSSTQYF
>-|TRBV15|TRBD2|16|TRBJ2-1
TGTGCCACCAGCAGAGATCGCGGGAGGAGCTACAATGAGCAGTTCTTC
CATSRDRGRSYNEQFF
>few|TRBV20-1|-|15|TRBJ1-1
TGCAGTGCTAGAGATCCACGGGGGGCGGGCACTGAAGCTTTCTTT
CSARDPRGAGTEAFF
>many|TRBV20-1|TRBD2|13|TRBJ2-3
TGCAGTGCTAGCGGGAGGATCACAGATACGCAGTATTTT
CSASGRITDTQYF
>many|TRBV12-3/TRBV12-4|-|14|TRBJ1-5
TGTGCCAGCAGTTTTCCAGGCCTTAGACCGCCCCAGCATTTT
CASSFPGLRPPQHF
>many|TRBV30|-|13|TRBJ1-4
TGTGCCTGGAGACATCCTTCGGAAGAAAAACTGTTTTTT
CAWRHPSEEKLFF
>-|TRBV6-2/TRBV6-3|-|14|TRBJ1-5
TGTGCCAGCAGTTACACGGATAGCAATCAGCCCCAGCATTTT
CASSYTDSNQPQHF
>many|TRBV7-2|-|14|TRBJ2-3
TGTGCCAGCAGCTTAGGGGTGGGGTCAGATACGCAGTATTTT
CASSLGVGSDTQYF
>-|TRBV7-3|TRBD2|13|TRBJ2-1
TGTGCCAGCAGCCAAGGACTAGCGGGTGAGCAGTTCTTC
CASSQGLAGEQFF
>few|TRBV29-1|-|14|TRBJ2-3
TGCAGCGTTGAAGCGGGTCCTAGCACAGATACGCAGTATTTT
CSVEAGPSTDTQYF
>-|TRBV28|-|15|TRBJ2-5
TGTGCCAGCAGTCCCCGGGTGGGGGGCCGGGAGACCCAGTACTTC
CASSPRVGGRETQYF
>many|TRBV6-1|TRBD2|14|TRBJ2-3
TGTGCCAGCATTGGACTAGCGGGAGATTATACGCAGTATTTT
CASIGLAGDYTQYF
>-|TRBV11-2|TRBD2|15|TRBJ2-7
TGTGCCAGCAGCTTAGAAGGCCTAGCGGGAGTAGAGCAGTACTTC
CASSLEGLAGVEQYF
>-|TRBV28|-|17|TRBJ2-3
TGTGCCAGCAGTTTTCCGAGGCGGGGAACGTCTCGGGATACGCAGTATTTT
CASSFPRRGTSRDTQYF
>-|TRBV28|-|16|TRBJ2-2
TGTGCCAGCCACGAAAGCGGGACACCGAACACCGGGGAGCTGTTTTTT
CASHESGTPNTGELFF
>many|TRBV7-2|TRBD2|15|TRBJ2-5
TGTGCCAGCAGCTTACAGCGGGGTATCCAAGAGACCCAGTACTTC
CASSLQRGIQETQYF
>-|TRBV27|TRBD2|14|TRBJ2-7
TGTGCCAGCAGTTCCGGGACTAGCGATTTCGAGCAGTACTTC
CASSSGTSDFEQYF
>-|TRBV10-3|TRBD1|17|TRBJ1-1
TGTGCCATCAGTTCGGGACAGGGAAGAGGGATGAACACTGAAGCTTTCTTT
CAISSGQGRGMNTEAFF
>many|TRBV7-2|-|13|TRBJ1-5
TGTGCCAGCAGCCACGACAGGTATCAGCCCCAGCATTTT
CASSHDRYQPQHF
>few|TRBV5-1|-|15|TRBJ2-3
TGCGCCAGCAGCCGCGTTAATGCCCCGGGTGATGCGCAGTATTTT
CASSRVNAPGDAQYF
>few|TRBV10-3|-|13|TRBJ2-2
TGTGCCATCACCGGCTCAGGGACCGGGGAGCTGTTTTTT
CAITGSGTGELFF
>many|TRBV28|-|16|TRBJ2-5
TGTGCCAGCAGTTCCGGACCGTACAGATTAGAAGAGACCCAGTACTTC
CASSSGPYRLEETQYF
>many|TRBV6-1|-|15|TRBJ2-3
TGTGCCAGCAAAAAGAACAGGGAGGGGACAGATACGCAGTATTTT
CASKKNREGTDTQYF
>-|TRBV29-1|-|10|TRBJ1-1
TGCAGCGCAGGGGTATCTGAAGCTTTCTTT
CSAGVSEAFF
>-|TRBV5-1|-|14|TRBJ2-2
TGCGCCAGCAGCTTGTATCCGGGTTTTGGGGAGCTGTTTTTT
CASSLYPGFGELFF
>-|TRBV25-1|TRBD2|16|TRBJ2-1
TGTGCCAGCAGTGTTCGAAGGACTAGCGGGAACAATGAGCAGTTCTTC
CASSVRRTSGNNEQFF
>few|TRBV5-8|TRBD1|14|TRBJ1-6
TGTGCCAGCAGAACAGGGGGCGTTAATTCACCCCTCCACTTT
CASRTGGVNSPLHF
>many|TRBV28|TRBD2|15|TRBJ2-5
TGTGCCAGCAGGCTCGTAGCGGGAGGTCAAGAGACCCAGTACTTC
CASRLVAGGQETQYF
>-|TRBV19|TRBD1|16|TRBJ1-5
TGTGCCAGTAGTATCACCGGGACAGGGGTAAGTCAGCCCCAGCATTTT
CASSITGTGVSQPQHF
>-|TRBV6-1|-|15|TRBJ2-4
TGTGCCAGCAGTGAAGGGGAAATAGCCAAAAACATTCAGTACTTC
CASSEGEIAKNIQYF
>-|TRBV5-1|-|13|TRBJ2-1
TGCGCCAGCAGCTTGGGAGTTTTAAATGAGCAGTTCTTC
CASSLGVLNEQFF
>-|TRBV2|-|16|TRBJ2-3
TGTGCCAGCTGTGTGTCCAGCGGGCGTAGCACAGATACGCAGTATTTT
CASCVSSGRSTDTQYF